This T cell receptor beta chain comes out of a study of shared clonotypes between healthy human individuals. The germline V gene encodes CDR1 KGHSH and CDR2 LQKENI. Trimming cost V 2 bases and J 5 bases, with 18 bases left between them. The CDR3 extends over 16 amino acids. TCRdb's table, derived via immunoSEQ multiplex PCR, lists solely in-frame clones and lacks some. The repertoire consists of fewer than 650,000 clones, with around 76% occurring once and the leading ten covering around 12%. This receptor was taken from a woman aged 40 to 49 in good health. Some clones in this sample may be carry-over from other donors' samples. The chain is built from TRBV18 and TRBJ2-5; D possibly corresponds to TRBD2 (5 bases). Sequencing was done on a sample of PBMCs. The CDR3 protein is CASSPVRASSVETQYF. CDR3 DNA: TGTGCCAGCTCACCAGTACGGGCTAGCTCAGTGGAGACCCAGTACTTC. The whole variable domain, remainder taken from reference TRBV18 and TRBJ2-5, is NAGVMQNPRHLVRRRGQEARLRCSPMKGHSHVYWYRQLPEEGLKFMVYLQKENIIDESGMPKERFSAEFPKEGPSILRIQQVVRGDSAAYFCASSPVRASSVETQYFGPGTRLLVL.